A selection of T cell receptor beta chains follows, all from one sample in a study of blood T cells in healthy people across ages. MiXCR was run by TCRdb on the 5' RACE reads, yielding one entry per CDR3 protein. The sample lists some 640,000 distinct CDR3 sequences; less than 35% were seen once. Sequenced material: blood. These TCRs come from a woman older than 75 in good health. CDR3s include the opening cysteine and the closing phenylalanine or tryptophan. A D gene is named only where the DNA matches it firmly. Rows give clone size only sometimes, using once, few, many, or a class for an expanded clone.

clone_size	j_call	v_call	d_call	cdr3_nt	cdr3_aa
NA	TRBJ2-1	TRBV24-1	TRBD1	TGTGCCACCAACCGGGACAGGGGCAATGAGCAGTTCTTC	CATNRDRGNEQFF
NA	TRBJ1-5	TRBV10-3	NA	TGTGCCATCAGTGAGGGAGGGAATCAGCCCCAGCATTTT	CAISEGGNQPQHF
many	TRBJ2-7	TRBV12-3/TRBV12-4	TRBD1	TGTGCCAGCAGTTTTCCAGGGGGTCTCTACGAGCAGTACTTC	CASSFPGGLYEQYF
many	TRBJ1-1	TRBV6-5	TRBD1	TGTGCCAGCAGGGTCAGGGGGGGCACTGAAGCTTTCTTT	CASRVRGGTEAFF
many	TRBJ2-4	TRBV5-6	TRBD1	TGTGCCAGCAGCGTGGACAGGGGGGACATTCAGTACTTC	CASSVDRGDIQYF
many	TRBJ2-7	TRBV4-1	NA	TGCGCCAGCAGCATCCAGGGGGGGCGAGGGAACGAGCAGTACTTC	CASSIQGGRGNEQYF
many	TRBJ2-3	TRBV3-1	NA	TGTGCCAGCAGCCAATCGGGAGCGGATACGCAGTATTTT	CASSQSGADTQYF
many	TRBJ2-3	TRBV2	NA	TGTGCCAGCAGTGCGTGGGGGGAAGATACGCAGTATTTT	CASSAWGEDTQYF
many	TRBJ2-1	TRBV5-5	NA	TGTGCCAGCAGCTTGGGGGGTTCCAGGCCTCGGCTTAACAATGAGCAGTTCTTC	CASSLGGSRPRLNNEQFF
many	TRBJ2-7	TRBV7-6	NA	TGTGCCAGCAGCTTAGGAGAATCCTACGAGCAGTACTTC	CASSLGESYEQYF
many	TRBJ2-5	TRBV20-1	NA	TGCAGTGCGACCCGGGACTCGTACCAAGAGACCCAGTACTTC	CSATRDSYQETQYF
NA	TRBJ2-7	TRBV5-1	TRBD2	TGCGCCAGCAGCTTGGGGTTGAGGACTAGCGCCTACTCCTACGAGCAGTACTTC	CASSLGLRTSAYSYEQYF
NA	TRBJ2-5	TRBV18	TRBD2	TGTGCCAGCCCATCCCAGGGACTAGGCCAGGAGTACTTC	CASPSQGLGQEYF
many	TRBJ2-1	TRBV18	NA	TGTGCCAGCTCACCAGAGGGGCTGGGTGAGCAGTTCTTC	CASSPEGLGEQFF
NA	TRBJ2-5	TRBV5-6	TRBD2	TGTGCCAGTCGACTAGCGGGGGGCCTAAGAGAGACCCAGTACTTC	CASRLAGGLRETQYF
many	TRBJ2-7	TRBV21-1	NA	NA	CASSKNIWGQGTYEQYF
many	TRBJ2-7	TRBV4-1	NA	TGCGCCAGCAGCCCACAGTTGACCTACGAGCAGTACTTC	CASSPQLTYEQYF
NA	TRBJ1-2	TRBV28	NA	TGTGCCAGCAGTTGCCCAGGAACTAACTATGGCTACACCTTC	CASSCPGTNYGYTF
many	TRBJ2-7	TRBV6-2/TRBV6-3	NA	TGTGCCATCTCGAGGGGGGCAGGCTACGAGCAGTACTTC	CAISRGAGYEQYF
many	TRBJ2-1	TRBV5-4	NA	TGTGCCAGCGCGAGTAGGGGGGCCTCCTACAATGAGCAGTTCTTC	CASASRGASYNEQFF
few	TRBJ2-3	TRBV20-1	NA	TGCAGTGCTAGAGATCTCCGTGGGGGAGCAGATACGCAGTATTTT	CSARDLRGGADTQYF
few	TRBJ1-1	TRBV2	TRBD1	TGTGCCAGCAGTGAGACGGGACAGGGGAACACTGAAGCTTTCTTT	CASSETGQGNTEAFF
many	TRBJ2-1	TRBV5-6	NA	TGTGCCAGCAGCTTGGGGACGGGGGTGTTCTACAATGAGCAGTTCTTC	CASSLGTGVFYNEQFF
many	TRBJ2-3	TRBV15	NA	TGTGCCACCAGCAGCCCCCGCGGCTATGGGACAGATACGCAGTATTTT	CATSSPRGYGTDTQYF
many	TRBJ2-5	TRBV7-8	TRBD2	TGTGCCAGCGGGACTAGCGGGGGGGCCGGCAGGTTGGAGACCCAGTACTTC	CASGTSGGAGRLETQYF
NA	TRBJ2-2	TRBV7-3	NA	TGTGCCAGCAGCTTAATTCCGGGGACCGGGGAGCTGTTTTTT	CASSLIPGTGELFF
NA	TRBJ1-5	TRBV20-1	NA	TGCAGTGCTACCCGGGGGGGTAGCAATCAGCCCCAGCATTTT	CSATRGGSNQPQHF
once	TRBJ2-2	TRBV9	TRBD1	TGTGCCAGCAGCCCCACCCTCAGGGGGAGTATAATGCACGGGGAGCTGTTTTTT	CASSPTLRGSIMHGELFF
NA	TRBJ2-3	TRBV20-1	TRBD2	TGCAGTGCTAGAGATGGGCGAGCGGGGGAGGTAGGAGATACGCAGTATTTT	CSARDGRAGEVGDTQYF
NA	TRBJ2-1	TRBV20-1	TRBD2	TGCAGTGCTAGGCCCAGCGGGAGGGTTAATGAGCAGTTCTTC	CSARPSGRVNEQFF
NA	TRBJ2-7	TRBV20-1	TRBD2	TGCAGTGCTTGCCCCAGGCTAGCGGGAACCTACGAGCAGTACTTC	CSACPRLAGTYEQYF
many	TRBJ2-3	TRBV4-1	NA	TGCGCCAGCAGCCAAGACCGTGCCACAGATACGCAGTATTTT	CASSQDRATDTQYF
NA	TRBJ2-4	TRBV4-2	TRBD2	TGTGCCAGCCAATTTCTGGGGGGGGAGGGCATTCAGTACTTC	CASQFLGGEGIQYF
NA	TRBJ1-1	TRBV15	NA	TGTGCCACCAGCAGAGCGAACCGCGGGGGGTATTCTGAAGCTTTCTTT	CATSRANRGGYSEAFF
NA	TRBJ2-1	TRBV5-1	TRBD1	TGCGCCAGCAGCACAAGGACAGGGTCCTACAATGAGCAGTTCTTC	CASSTRTGSYNEQFF
few	TRBJ1-2	TRBV29-1	NA	TGCAGCGTTGAAGATCGGTGGAGATACGGCTACACCTTC	CSVEDRWRYGYTF
many	TRBJ2-3	TRBV7-9	TRBD2	TGTGCCAGCAGCTTCCAACTAGCGGGGGGGAACACAGATACGCAGTATTTT	CASSFQLAGGNTDTQYF
many	TRBJ1-6	TRBV6-5	NA	TGTGCCAGCTGGGGGAGCTCCTATAATTCACCCCTCCACTTT	CASWGSSYNSPLHF
many	TRBJ2-1	TRBV19	TRBD2	TGTGCCAGTACAGGCGGGGGGGTTTGGAATGAGCAGTTCTTC	CASTGGGVWNEQFF
NA	TRBJ2-1	TRBV7-2	TRBD2	TGTGCCAGCAGCTCCCGCAGCGGGGGGTCCTACAATGAGCAGTTCTTC	CASSSRSGGSYNEQFF
NA	TRBJ1-2	TRBV20-1	NA	TGCAGTGCAACTGCCGGCCGTGACTATGGCTACACCTTC	CSATAGRDYGYTF
many	TRBJ2-3	TRBV5-8	TRBD1	TGTGCCAGCAGCTTTCAGGGGGCCCGCACAGATACGCAGTATTTT	CASSFQGARTDTQYF
many	TRBJ2-7	TRBV5-5	NA	TGTGCCAGCAGCAAGGGGGGGCCAAACGAGCAGTACTTC	CASSKGGPNEQYF
many	TRBJ2-3	TRBV20-1	TRBD2	TGCAGTGCTAGAGTAACTAGCGGGGGGGCCCATGGACGGACAGATACGCAGTATTTT	CSARVTSGGAHGRTDTQYF
many	TRBJ2-3	TRBV5-1	NA	TGCGCCAGCAGCTCTAACGGATATAGCACAGATACGCAGTATTTT	CASSSNGYSTDTQYF
NA	TRBJ2-5	TRBV11-2	NA	TGTGCCAGCGGCTCAGGCTTCTCGGAGACCCAGTACTTC	CASGSGFSETQYF